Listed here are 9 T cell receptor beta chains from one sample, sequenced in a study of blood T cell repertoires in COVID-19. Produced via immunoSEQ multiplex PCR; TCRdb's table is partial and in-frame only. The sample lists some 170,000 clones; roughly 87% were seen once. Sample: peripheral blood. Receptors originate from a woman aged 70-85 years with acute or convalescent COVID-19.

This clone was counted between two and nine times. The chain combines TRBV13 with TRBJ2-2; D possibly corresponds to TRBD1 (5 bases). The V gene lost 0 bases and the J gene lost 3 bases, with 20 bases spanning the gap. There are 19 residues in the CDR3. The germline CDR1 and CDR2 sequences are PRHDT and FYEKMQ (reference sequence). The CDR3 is CASSLGYGLGHSYTGELFF. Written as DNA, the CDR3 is TGTGCCAGCAGCTTAGGGTACGGTTTAGGACATTCTTACACCGGGGAGCTGTTTTTT.

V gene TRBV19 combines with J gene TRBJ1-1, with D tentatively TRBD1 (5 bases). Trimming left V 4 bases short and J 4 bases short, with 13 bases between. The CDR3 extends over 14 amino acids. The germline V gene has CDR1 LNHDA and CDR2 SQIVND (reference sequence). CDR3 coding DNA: TGTGCCAGTAGTAAGGTAGGGGTGCCCACTGAAGCTTTCTTT. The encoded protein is CASSKVGVPTEAFF.

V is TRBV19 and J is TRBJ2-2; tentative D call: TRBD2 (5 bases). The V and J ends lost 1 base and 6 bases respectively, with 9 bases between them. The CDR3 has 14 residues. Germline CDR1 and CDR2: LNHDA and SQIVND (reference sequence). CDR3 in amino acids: CASSIGFGAGELFF. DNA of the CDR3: TGTGCCAGTAGTATAGGGTTCGGGGCCGGGGAGCTGTTTTTT.

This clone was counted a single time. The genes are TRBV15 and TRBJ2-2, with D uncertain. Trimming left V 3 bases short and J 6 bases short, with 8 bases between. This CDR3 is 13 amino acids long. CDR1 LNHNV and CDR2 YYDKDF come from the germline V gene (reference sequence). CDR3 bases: TGTGCCACCAGCAGTGGGCGATCCGGGGAGCTGTTTTTT. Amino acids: CATSSGRSGELFF.

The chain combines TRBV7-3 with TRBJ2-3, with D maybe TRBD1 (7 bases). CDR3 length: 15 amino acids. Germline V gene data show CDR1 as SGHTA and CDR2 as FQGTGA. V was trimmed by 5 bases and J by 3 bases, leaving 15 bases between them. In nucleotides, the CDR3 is TGTGCCAGCAGCCGAGGGGGCGCGGGGACAGATACGCAGTATTTT. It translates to CASSRGGAGTDTQYF.

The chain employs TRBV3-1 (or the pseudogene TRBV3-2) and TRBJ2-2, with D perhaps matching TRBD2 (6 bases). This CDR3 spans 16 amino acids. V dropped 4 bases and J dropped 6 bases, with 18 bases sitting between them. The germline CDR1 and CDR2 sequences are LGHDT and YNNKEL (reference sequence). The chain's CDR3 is CASSPGLGWGAGELFF. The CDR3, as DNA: TGTGCCAGCAGCCCGGGACTGGGGTGGGGTGCCGGGGAGCTGTTTTTT.

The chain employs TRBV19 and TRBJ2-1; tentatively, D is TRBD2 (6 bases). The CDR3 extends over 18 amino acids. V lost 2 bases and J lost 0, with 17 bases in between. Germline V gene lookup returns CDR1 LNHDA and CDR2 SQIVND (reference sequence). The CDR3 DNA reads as TGTGCCAGTAGTATATGGAGGGAGCGGGTTAGCTCCTACAATGAGCAGTTCTTC. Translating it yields CASSIWRERVSSYNEQFF.

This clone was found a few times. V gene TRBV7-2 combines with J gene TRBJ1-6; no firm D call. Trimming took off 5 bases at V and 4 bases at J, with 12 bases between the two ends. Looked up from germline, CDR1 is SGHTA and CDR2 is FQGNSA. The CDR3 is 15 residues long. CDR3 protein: CASSQSAAYNSPLHF. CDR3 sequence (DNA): TGTGCCAGCAGCCAGTCGGCAGCGTATAATTCACCCCTCCACTTT.

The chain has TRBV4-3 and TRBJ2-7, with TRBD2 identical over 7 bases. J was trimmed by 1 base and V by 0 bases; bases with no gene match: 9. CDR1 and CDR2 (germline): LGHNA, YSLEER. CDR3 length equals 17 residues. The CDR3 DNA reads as TGCGCCAGCAGCCAAGATCTTCCGACTAGCCGGTCCTACGAGCAGTACTTC. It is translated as CASSQDLPTSRSYEQYF.